These 31 T cell receptor beta chains came from one sample sequenced in a study of cytomegalovirus exposure and HLA in healthy donors. 13 Jbeta primers and 60 Vbeta primers were used for the PCR. Assay used: immunoSEQ multiplex PCR; TCRdb lists only in-frame clones, some missing. The table lists 80,000 or so clones, around 60% of them singletons. Material: PBMCs. The receptors stem from a man aged 30 to 45 in good health and CMV-seropositive.

This chain uses TRBV5-1 with TRBJ2-3, with a weak D call TRBD1 (5 bases). Germline V gene data show CDR1 as SGHRS and CDR2 as YFSETQ. Deletions cut 2 bases from V and 4 bases from J, with 8 bases between. This CDR3 has 13 residues. The DNA for the CDR3 is TGCGCCAGCAGCTTTGGCAGGGCAGATACGCAGTATTTT. This encodes CASSFGRADTQYF.

The DNA for the CDR3 is TGTGCCAGTAGTATGGGGGGACAGGGCTTATTGAAGCAGTACTTC. Protein sequence: CASSMGGQGLLKQYF. The chain couples TRBV19 to TRBJ2-7; 9 positions agree with TRBD1. The CDR3 is 15 residues long. Germline V lookup: CDR1 LNHDA, CDR2 SQIVND (reference sequence). Trimming removed 3 bases from V and 8 bases from J; junction bases left unmatched: 11.

This chain connects TRBV5-4 to TRBJ2-5, with no clear D. CDR3 length equals 15 residues. V gave up 4 bases and J gave up 3 bases, with 16 bases separating them. Looked up from germline, CDR1 is SGHNT and CDR2 is YYREEE (reference sequence). The CDR3 DNA is TGTGCCAGCAGCGAAAACACACCACCTGAAGAGACCCAGTACTTC. Translating it yields CASSENTPPEETQYF.

This clone has a single count. This chain uses TRBV4-1 with TRBJ2-2; TRBD2 matches 11 bases. V was clipped by 1 base and J by 7 bases; unmatched bases: 8. The germline CDR1 and CDR2 sequences are MGHRA and YSYEKL. The CDR3 loop spans 17 amino acids. The CDR3 loop is CASSQVPLAGALGELFF. The CDR3 DNA reads TGCGCCAGCAGCCAAGTACCACTAGCGGGAGCTCTCGGGGAGCTGTTTTTT.

This clone has just a few counts. This chain connects TRBV7-8 to TRBJ1-1; D might be TRBD1 (5 bases). The CDR3 has 14 residues. Germline V lookup: CDR1 SGHVS, CDR2 FQNEAQ. The V gene lost 1 base and the J gene lost 5 bases, with 11 bases spanning the gap. The CDR3 region has the DNA TGTGCCAGCAGCTTAGTGGGGGGTGGGACTGAAGCTTTCTTT. Protein sequence: CASSLVGGGTEAFF.

This chain connects TRBV6-4 to TRBJ2-4; 7 nucleotides match TRBD2. The CDR3 loop spans 18 amino acids. The V gene end was trimmed by 6 bases and the J gene end by 0 bases; junction bases not matched to a gene: 14. Germline V lookup: CDR1 MRHNA, CDR2 SNTAGT. For the CDR3, the DNA is TGTGCCAGCAGACCCGCCCAACTAGCGACAGAAGCCAAAAACATTCAGTACTTC. Its translation is CASRPAQLATEAKNIQYF.

This clone was detected only a few times. CDR3 in DNA: TGTGCCAGCAGCTTAGCTCCAGCCGGGGGGGAAAAACTGTTTTTT. It specifies CASSLAPAGGEKLFF. The J gene is TRBJ1-4, the V gene TRBV11-2; a possible D gene is TRBD1 (5 bases). V was pared by 1 base and J by 8 bases, with 14 bases between. Per germline, CDR1 SGHAT and CDR2 FQNNGV. There are 15 residues in the CDR3.

The V gene is TRBV5-1, the J gene TRBJ2-2; 9 bases fit TRBD1. With 3 bases clipped from V and 1 base from J, the junction kept 4 bases outside the gene matches. CDR1 and CDR2 (germline): SGHRS, YFSETQ. CDR3 length equals 16 residues. The DNA for the CDR3 is TGCGCCAGCAGCTGGACAGGGGCCCTGAACACCGGGGAGCTGTTTTTT. Protein sequence: CASSWTGALNTGELFF. Drawing the rest from reference TRBV5-1 and TRBJ2-2, the complete variable domain is KAGVTQTPRYLIKTRGQQVTLSCSPISGHRSVSWYQQTPGQGLQFLFEYFSETQRNKGNFPGRFSGRQFSNSRSEMNVSTLELGDSALYLCASSWTGALNTGELFFGEGSRLTVL.

The chain employs TRBV28 and TRBJ1-2; 7 nucleotides agree with TRBD1. CDR1 is MDHEN and CDR2 is SYDVKM in the germline V gene. This CDR3 spans 14 amino acids. V shed 5 bases and J 9 bases; nucleotides not matched to a gene: 12. The CDR3 is CASSAGGTFVRYTF. For the CDR3, the DNA is TGTGCCAGCAGTGCAGGGGGTACCTTCGTTCGCTACACCTTC.

This clone was seen more than once but under ten times. The V gene is TRBV19, the J gene TRBJ2-3, with a tentative D call TRBD2 (5 bases). Germline CDR1 and CDR2: LNHDA and SQIVND (reference sequence). The V end lost 2 bases, the J end lost 2 bases, and 11 bases lay between the germline ends. The CDR3 covers 15 residues. The CDR3 DNA follows: TGTGCCAGTAGTATACGTGGGAGAAACACAGATACGCAGTATTTT. Translated, it gives CASSIRGRNTDTQYF.

This clone was recorded once. The chain carries TRBV6-1 and TRBJ2-7; 10 nucleotides line up with TRBD2. Germline V CDR1 and CDR2: MNHNS, SASEGT. J lost 4 bases, V lost 4 bases, and 4 bases had no gene match. This CDR3 contains 14 residues. CDR3 nucleotides: TGTGCCAGCAGTGGGTTAGCGGGAGGATACGAGCAGTACTTC. Its protein is CASSGLAGGYEQYF.

The CDR3 region is CSGGQGATGYTF. CDR3 in DNA: TGCAGCGGAGGACAGGGTGCAACTGGCTACACCTTC. The rearrangement uses TRBV29-1 and TRBJ1-2; 8 nucleotides align to TRBD1. Trimming took 7 bases from V and 7 from J; bases not matched to a gene: 8. CDR3 length equals 12 residues. Germline lookup yields CDR1 SQVTM and CDR2 ANQGSEA. Using reference TRBV29-1 and TRBJ1-2 for the parts outside the CDR3, the full variable domain is SAVISQKPSRDICQRGTSLTIQCQVDSQVTMMFWYRQQPGQSLTLIATANQGSEATYESGFVIDKFPISRPNLTFSTLTVSNMSPEDSSIYLCSGGQGATGYTFGSGTRLTVV.

Only a few counts were recorded for this clone. The chain joins TRBV5-6 to TRBJ2-3; TRBD2 matches at 10 bases. The length of the CDR3 is 16 residues. CDR1 and CDR2 (germline): SGHDT, YYEEEE. J gave up 5 bases and V 0 bases, and 6 bases lay outside the gene matches. In DNA, the CDR3 is TGTGCCAGCAGCTTGGGGCTAGCGGGAGTTGGAGATACGCAGTATTTT. Amino acids: CASSLGLAGVGDTQYF.

This CDR3 is CASSQDLGGAAEAFF. The CDR3 nucleotides read TGCGCCAGCAGCCAAGATCTGGGGGGTGCGGCTGAAGCTTTCTTT. The V gene is TRBV4-3, the J gene TRBJ1-1; D perhaps matches TRBD1 (5 bases). V dropped 0 bases and J dropped 6 bases, with 14 bases sitting between them. The CDR3 is 15 residues long. Germline V gene sequence: CDR1 LGHNA, CDR2 YSLEER.

This chain connects TRBV4-1 to TRBJ1-5, with TRBD1 matching over 8 bases. Losses at the gene ends were 4 bases for V and 7 bases for J; bases not matched to a gene: 12. CDR1 and CDR2 from the germline V gene are MGHRA and YSYEKL. This CDR3 comprises 16 residues. The CDR3 DNA sequence: TGCGCCAGCAGCCCTACCGGCCAGGGGGCAGGCCAGCCCCAGCATTTT. Protein product: CASSPTGQGAGQPQHF.

This chain links TRBV5-4 with TRBJ2-7; 8 nucleotides match TRBD2. Losses at the gene ends were 0 bases for V and 3 bases for J; bases not matched to a gene: 2. Germline-derived CDR1 and CDR2 are SGHNT and YYREEE (reference sequence). This CDR3 spans 14 amino acids. CDR3 bases: TGTGCCAGCAGCTTGGGTCGGGGGGGCTACGAGCAGTACTTC. Its translation is CASSLGRGGYEQYF.

The chain couples TRBV29-1 to TRBJ2-1, with D possibly being TRBD2 (6 bases). V was shortened by 6 bases and J by 8 bases, with 14 bases between the two germline ends. This CDR3 comprises 12 residues. Germline lookup yields CDR1 SQVTM and CDR2 ANQGSEA. The CDR3 loop is CSVEGGGHEQFF. The CDR3 nucleotides read TGCAGCGTGGAGGGAGGCGGGCATGAGCAGTTCTTC.

The genes are TRBV18 and TRBJ2-1, with D possibly TRBD1 on 7 matching bases. Germline V gene sequence: CDR1 KGHSH, CDR2 LQKENI. The CDR3 is made up of 17 amino acids. Between the trimmed V and J ends, which lost 3 bases and 4 bases, there was a span of 19 bases. The CDR3: CASSPRGGAGKYNEQFF. The CDR3 DNA reads TGTGCCAGCTCACCTAGAGGGGGCGCGGGAAAATACAATGAGCAGTTCTTC.

This clone showed up just a few times. The genes are TRBV28 and TRBJ1-2; the match to TRBD1 covers 8 bases. Germline loops: CDR1 MDHEN, CDR2 SYDVKM. This CDR3 comprises 16 residues. The J segment lost 2 bases and the V segment lost 2 bases, leaving 7 bases of the junction unmatched. The CDR3 DNA is TGTGCCAGCAGTTTACACGGACAGGGCAACAACTATGGCTACACCTTC. Amino acids: CASSLHGQGNNYGYTF.

This clone was seen a handful of times. The gene calls are TRBV5-1 and TRBJ2-3; 9 positions agree with TRBD2. CDR3 size: 15 residues. CDR1 SGHRS and CDR2 YFSETQ come from the germline V gene. The ends lost 5 bases at V and 2 bases at J; junction bases unmatched: 6. CDR3 in DNA: TGCGCCAGCAGTCCAAGCGGGGGGCTCACAGATACGCAGTATTTT. Amino acid sequence: CASSPSGGLTDTQYF.

In this sample, this clone turned up a few times. This chain joins TRBV6-5 and TRBJ2-7, with TRBD2 as a possible D gene (5 bases). CDR1 is MNHEY and CDR2 is SVGAGI in the germline V gene. The CDR3 runs 13 residues. V lost 2 bases and J 4 bases, leaving 9 bases between the germline ends. The CDR3 loop reads CASSYAREYEQYF. CDR3 nucleotides: TGTGCCAGCAGTTACGCCCGGGAATACGAGCAGTACTTC.

CDR3 in amino acids: CASTAESGQYF. The CDR3 DNA follows: TGTGCCAGCACCGCGGAGTCGGGGCAGTATTTT. The chain is built from TRBV28 and TRBJ2-3; D is ambiguous. The CDR3 totals 11 residues. Looked up from germline, CDR1 is MDHEN and CDR2 is SYDVKM. With 7 bases removed from V and 11 bases from J, the gap between germline ends came to 13 bases.

The V and J genes are TRBV5-5 and TRBJ1-5; 9 bases are shared with TRBD1. Germline V gives CDR1 SGHKS, CDR2 YYEKEE (reference sequence). The CDR3 sequence is 13 residues long. Germline trimming cut 4 bases from V and 7 bases from J; bases unmatched to any gene: 3. DNA of the CDR3: TGTGCCAGCAGCCGGGACAGGGACCAGCCCCAGCATTTT. The encoded protein is CASSRDRDQPQHF.

The J gene is TRBJ1-2, the V gene TRBV29-1; no reliable D call. Germline V gene lookup returns CDR1 SQVTM and CDR2 ANQGSEA. This CDR3 comprises 12 residues. The germline V and J ends were trimmed by 1 base and 5 bases, with 8 bases remaining between them. The CDR3 spells CSVEGGGYGYTF. For the CDR3, the DNA is TGCAGCGTTGAAGGCGGCGGGTATGGCTACACCTTC.

J is TRBJ2-1 and V is TRBV4-2, with 9 bases matching TRBD2. The germline V gene encodes CDR1 LGHNA and CDR2 YNFKEQ. The CDR3 covers 16 residues. V was pared by 1 base and J by 8 bases, with 9 bases of the junction left unmatched. The CDR3 loop is CASSQAAGGVIYEQFF. The CDR3 region has the DNA TGTGCCAGCAGCCAAGCCGCGGGAGGGGTTATATATGAGCAGTTCTTC.

This clone turned up a few times. V is TRBV2 and J is TRBJ2-5; 9 bases line up with TRBD1. The V segment lost 0 bases and the J segment 4 bases; nucleotides outside the gene matches: 0. This CDR3 is 14 amino acids long. Per germline, CDR1 SNHLY and CDR2 FYNNEI. The CDR3 reads CASSEATGGETQYF. In DNA form, the CDR3 reads TGTGCCAGCAGTGAAGCGACAGGGGGAGAGACCCAGTACTTC. Looking up the rest from reference TRBV2 and TRBJ2-5 gives the full variable domain: EPEVTQTPSHQVTQMGQEVILRCVPISNHLYFYWYRQILGQKVEFLVSFYNNEISEKSEIFDDQFSVERPDGSNFTLKIRSTKLEDSAMYFCASSEATGGETQYFGPGTRLLVL.

V gene TRBV7-2 combines with J gene TRBJ1-3; TRBD1 might be the D (6 bases). V lost 3 bases and J lost 0, with 12 bases in between. This CDR3 is 16 amino acids long. CDR1 is SGHTA, CDR2 FQGNSA, per germline. CDR3 in DNA: TGTGCCAGCAGCTTGGCAGGGGCTAGCTCTGGAAACACCATATATTTT. This sequence encodes CASSLAGASSGNTIYF.

J is TRBJ2-2 and V is TRBV9, with 7 bases lining up with TRBD1. V was clipped by 3 bases and J by 4 bases; unmatched bases: 9. CDR1 SGDLS and CDR2 YYNGEE come from the germline V gene. The CDR3 has 16 amino acids. The CDR3: CASSAFPGQLTGELFF. CDR3 bases: TGTGCCAGCAGCGCCTTCCCGGGACAGCTCACCGGGGAGCTGTTTTTT.

This clone occurred a few times. This chain connects TRBV6-6 to TRBJ2-1; perhaps TRBD2 as D (6 bases). Trimming stripped 6 bases from V and 2 bases from J, with 8 bases between. The length of the CDR3 is 13 residues. Germline-derived CDR1 and CDR2 are MNHNY and SVGAGI (reference sequence). The CDR3 DNA is TGTGCCAGCAGGCCGGGGGCCTACAATGAGCAGTTCTTC. This sequence encodes CASRPGAYNEQFF.

This chain connects TRBV12-5 to TRBJ1-2, with 7 bases aligning to TRBD1. The germline V gene has CDR1 LGHNT and CDR2 FRNRAP. With V trimmed by 5 bases and J by 3 bases, 12 bases remained unmatched. The CDR3 loop spans 16 amino acids. The CDR3 sequence is CASGPRPGQVHYGYTF. The CDR3 DNA follows: TGTGCTAGTGGTCCCCGCCCCGGACAGGTGCACTATGGCTACACCTTC.

V gene TRBV5-1 combines with J gene TRBJ2-3, with no clear D. Germline V gene lookup returns CDR1 SGHRS and CDR2 YFSETQ. V was pared by 4 bases and J by 4 bases, with 7 bases between. CDR3 length: 12 amino acids. As DNA, the CDR3 is TGCGCCAGCAGCCGAGCTGCAGATACGCAGTATTTT. Amino acids: CASSRAADTQYF. Looking up the rest from reference TRBV5-1 and TRBJ2-3 gives the full variable domain: KAGVTQTPRYLIKTRGQQVTLSCSPISGHRSVSWYQQTPGQGLQFLFEYFSETQRNKGNFPGRFSGRQFSNSRSEMNVSTLELGDSALYLCASSRAADTQYFGPGTRLTVL.